What follows is one T cell receptor beta chain and its context. Which cohort a participant joined came from the clinical history participants gave. The CDR3 contains 13 residues. The V gene's germline CDR1 is SQVTM and CDR2 ANQGSEA. V was pared by 3 bases and J by 9 bases, with 17 bases between. These data belong to a study of blood T cell repertoires in COVID-19. Study in general: The origin of the acute and convalescent COVID-19 samples was the United States, Italy and Spain. T cells, B-cell-depleted T cells, or PBMCs supplied cDNA or gDNA.

The protocol was immunoSEQ multiplex PCR, while the TCRdb copy is restricted to in-frame clones and leaves out a portion. The sample includes 300,000 to 450,000 clones, around 87% seen only once; the top ten take 1.3%. Material for sequencing was PBMCs or T cells enriched from blood (not recorded which). The chain has TRBV29-1 and TRBJ1-1, with a tentative D call TRBD1 (6 bases). This clonotype was sampled from a man aged 25-40 years who had recovered from COVID-19. The CDR3 sequence: CSVDSDGRGQAFF. CDR3 sequence (DNA): TGCAGCGTTGACAGTGACGGCAGGGGCCAAGCTTTCTTT.